The clone carrying this T cell receptor beta chain was counted ten times or more. The data are from a study of neurological immune-mediated disorders. The CDR3 is 15 amino acids. From germline, CDR1 is MNHEY and CDR2 SVGEGT. Trimming shortened V by 7 bases and J by 0 bases, and 15 bases separated the two germline ends. TCRdb reanalysed the 5' RACE reads using MiXCR and keeps one entry per CDR3 protein. The table shows 26,000 or so distinct CDR3 sequences, with under 8% occurring only once. The clonotype comes from a woman aged 50 to 60 in good health. This chain links TRBV6-2 or TRBV6-3 with TRBJ1-1; no clear D gene. Sequenced material: PBMCs. The CDR3 region is CASTANPSVNTEAFF. The DNA of the CDR3 is TGTGCCAGCACGGCTAATCCTTCCGTGAACACTGAAGCTTTCTTT.